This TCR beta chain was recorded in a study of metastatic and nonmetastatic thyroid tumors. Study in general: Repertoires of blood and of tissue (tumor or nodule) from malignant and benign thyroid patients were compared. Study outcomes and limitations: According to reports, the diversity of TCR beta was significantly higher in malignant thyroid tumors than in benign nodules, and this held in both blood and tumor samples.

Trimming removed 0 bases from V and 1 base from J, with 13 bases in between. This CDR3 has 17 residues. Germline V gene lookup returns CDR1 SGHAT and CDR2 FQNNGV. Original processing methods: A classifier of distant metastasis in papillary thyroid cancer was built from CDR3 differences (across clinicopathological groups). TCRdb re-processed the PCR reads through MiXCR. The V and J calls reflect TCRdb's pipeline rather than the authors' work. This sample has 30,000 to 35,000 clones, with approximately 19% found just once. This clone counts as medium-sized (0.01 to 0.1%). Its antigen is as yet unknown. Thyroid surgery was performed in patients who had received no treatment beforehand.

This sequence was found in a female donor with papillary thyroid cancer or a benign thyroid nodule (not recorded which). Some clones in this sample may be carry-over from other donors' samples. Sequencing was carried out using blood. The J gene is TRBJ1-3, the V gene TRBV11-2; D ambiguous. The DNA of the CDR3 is TGTGCCAGCAGCTTAGACCTAGGGTGGCGGTCTGGAAACACCATATATTTT. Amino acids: CASSLDLGWRSGNTIYF.